This T cell receptor beta chain was sequenced in a study of T cells in Graves' hyperthyroidism and ophthalmopathy. RNA transcripts yielded amplified TCR beta CDR3 regions. HTBI primers were used for first-round RT-PCR of the TCR CDR3. TCRdb analysed the multiplex PCR reads with MiXCR anew, one entry per CDR3 protein. The sample yields 400,000 to 550,000 distinct CDR3 sequences, 13% to 15% seen once. Findings of the study overall: Most clonotypes that expanded in the thyroid above 0.001 also showed up in blood.

Patients showing uncontrolled infection, other autoimmune disease, pregnancy or lactation were ineligible. Source material for PBMCs was over 8 ml fresh peripheral blood. The CDR3 runs 14 residues. Germline V gives CDR1 GTSNPN, CDR2 SVGIG (reference sequence). The ends lost 2 bases at V and 10 bases at J; junction bases unmatched: 8. As to this clonotype: No antigen is known for it.

Sequenced: blood. The TCR originated in a woman aged 18-29 years with Graves' hyperthyroidism. The chain is built from TRBV30 and TRBJ2-1; TRBD2 agrees at 10 bases. CDR3 in amino acids: CAWSSLAGEGEQFF. In DNA, the CDR3 is TGTGCCTGGAGTAGTCTAGCGGGAGAGGGGGAGCAGTTCTTC.